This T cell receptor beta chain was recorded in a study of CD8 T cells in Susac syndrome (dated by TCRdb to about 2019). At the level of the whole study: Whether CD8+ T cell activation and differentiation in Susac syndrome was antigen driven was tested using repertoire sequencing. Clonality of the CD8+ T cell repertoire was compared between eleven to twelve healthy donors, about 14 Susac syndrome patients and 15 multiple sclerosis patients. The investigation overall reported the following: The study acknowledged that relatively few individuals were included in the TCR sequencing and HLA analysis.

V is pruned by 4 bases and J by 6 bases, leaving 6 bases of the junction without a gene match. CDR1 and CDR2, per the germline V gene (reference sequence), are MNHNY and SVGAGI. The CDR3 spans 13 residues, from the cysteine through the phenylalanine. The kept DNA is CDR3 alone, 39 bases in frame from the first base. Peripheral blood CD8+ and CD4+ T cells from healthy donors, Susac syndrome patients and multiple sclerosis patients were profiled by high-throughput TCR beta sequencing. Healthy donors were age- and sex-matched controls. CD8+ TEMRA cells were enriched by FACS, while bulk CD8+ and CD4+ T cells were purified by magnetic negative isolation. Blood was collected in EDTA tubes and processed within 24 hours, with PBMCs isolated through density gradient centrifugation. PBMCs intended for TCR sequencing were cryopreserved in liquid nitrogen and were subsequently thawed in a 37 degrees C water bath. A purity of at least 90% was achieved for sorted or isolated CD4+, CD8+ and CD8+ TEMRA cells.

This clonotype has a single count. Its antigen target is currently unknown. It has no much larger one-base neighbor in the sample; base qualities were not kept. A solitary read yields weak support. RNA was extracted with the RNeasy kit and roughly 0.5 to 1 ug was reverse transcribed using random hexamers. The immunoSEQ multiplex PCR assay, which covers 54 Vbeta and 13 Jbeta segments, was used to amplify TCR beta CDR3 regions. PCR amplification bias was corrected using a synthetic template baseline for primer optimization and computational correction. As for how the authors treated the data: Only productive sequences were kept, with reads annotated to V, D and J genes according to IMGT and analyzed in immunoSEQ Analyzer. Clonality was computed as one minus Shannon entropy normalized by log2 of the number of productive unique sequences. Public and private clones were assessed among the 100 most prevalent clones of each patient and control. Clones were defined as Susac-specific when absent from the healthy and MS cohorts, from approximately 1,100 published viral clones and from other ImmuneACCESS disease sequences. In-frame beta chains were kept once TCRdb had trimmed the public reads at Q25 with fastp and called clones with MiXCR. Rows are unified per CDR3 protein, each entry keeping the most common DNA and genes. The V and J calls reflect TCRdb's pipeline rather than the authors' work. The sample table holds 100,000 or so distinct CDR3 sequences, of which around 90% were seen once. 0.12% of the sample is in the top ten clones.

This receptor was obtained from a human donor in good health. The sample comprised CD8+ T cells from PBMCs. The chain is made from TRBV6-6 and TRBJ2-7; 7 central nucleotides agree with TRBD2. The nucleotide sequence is TGTGCCAGCAGTTCCGCGGGAGTCCCCGAGCAGTACTTC. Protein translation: CASSSAGVPEQYF.